Sequencing of this T cell receptor (beta chain) was carried out in a study of OX40 agonist ivuxolimab in advanced cancers. Study overall: Melanoma, hepatocellular carcinoma, head and neck or renal cell cancer occurred in dose-escalation patients. With a range of about 23 to 90, age averaged about 58 years, and 75% to 90% were male.

Comment on this clone: Its antigen is unidentified.

The data were produced by immunoSEQ multiplex PCR, yet TCRdb's version contains in-frame clones alone and is incomplete. The sample has more than 45,000 clones, roughly 81% seen once. Overall study findings and caveats: Specificity for antigen went undetermined in the expanded peripheral T cells.

J gave up 2 bases and V 9 bases, and 9 bases lay outside the gene matches. CDR1 LNHDA and CDR2 SQIVND come from the germline V gene (reference sequence). The CDR3 spans 14 residues. J is TRBJ2-5 and V is TRBV19, with 7 bases identical to TRBD1. The source of this sequence is an adult with an advanced solid tumor such as melanoma, head and neck, liver or kidney cancer. This material consisted of CD4+ or CD8+ T cells sorted from blood, taken in a trial of the OX40 agonist ivuxolimab. The CDR3 loop is CASSRGTDQETQYF. CDR3 sequence (DNA): TGTGCCAGCAGCCGAGGGACAGATCAAGAGACCCAGTACTTC. Variable domain in full (rest from reference TRBV19 and TRBJ2-5): DGGITQSPKYLFRKEGQNVTLSCEQNLNHDAMYWYRQDPGQGLRLIYYSQIVNDFQKGDIAEGYSVSREKKESFPLTVTSAQKNPTAFYLCASSRGTDQETQYFGPGTRLLVL.